The clone carrying this T cell receptor (beta chain) was counted once. Per the study methods: The authors estimated nucleated cell counts from reference gene primer amplification. This table comes from immunoSEQ multiplex PCR, and its TCRdb copy is limited to in-frame clones, with some not included. That table gives V, J and clone size, and the DNA gave D and trimming. The table records around 300,000 clones, more than 75% of them present only once. This entry belongs to a study of blood T cell repertoires in COVID-19. Germline loops: CDR1 KGHDR, CDR2 SFDVKD. With V trimmed by 4 bases and J by 6 bases, 11 bases remained unmatched. The CDR3 length is 16 residues.

The material sequenced was peripheral blood. The rearrangement joins TRBV24-1 to TRBJ2-1, with TRBD2 matching 7 bases. The clonotype comes from a woman aged 50 to 60 with active or convalescent COVID-19. The CDR3 DNA reads TGTGCCACCAGTGACCCCGTCGGCGGGAGTGTCAATGAGCAGTTCTTC. Protein product: CATSDPVGGSVNEQFF.